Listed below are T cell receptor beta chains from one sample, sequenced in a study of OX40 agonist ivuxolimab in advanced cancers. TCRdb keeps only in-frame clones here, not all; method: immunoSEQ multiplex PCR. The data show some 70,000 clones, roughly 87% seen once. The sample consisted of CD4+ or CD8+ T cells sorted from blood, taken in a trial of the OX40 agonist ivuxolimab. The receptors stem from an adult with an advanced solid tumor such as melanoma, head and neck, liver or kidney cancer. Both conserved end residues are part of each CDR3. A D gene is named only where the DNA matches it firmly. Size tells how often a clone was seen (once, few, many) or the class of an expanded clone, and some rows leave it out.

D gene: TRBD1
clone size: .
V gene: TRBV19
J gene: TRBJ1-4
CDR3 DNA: TGTGCCAGTACCAGATCCCCCGGACAGGCGAGGGGTGAAAAACTGTTTTTT
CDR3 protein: CASTRSPGQARGEKLFF

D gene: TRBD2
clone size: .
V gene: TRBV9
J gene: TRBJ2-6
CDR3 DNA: TGTGCCAGCAGAGGGACTAGCCCCGGGGCCAACGTCCTGACTTTC
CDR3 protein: CASRGTSPGANVLTF

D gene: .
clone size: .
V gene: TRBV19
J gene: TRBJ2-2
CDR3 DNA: TGTGCCAGTAGTCCCGAAGGTTTCGCCGGGGAGCTGTTTTTT
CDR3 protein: CASSPEGFAGELFF

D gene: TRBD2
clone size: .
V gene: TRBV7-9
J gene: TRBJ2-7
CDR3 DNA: TGTGCCAGCAGCTATCCCAGCGGGGCCTACGAGCAGTACTTC
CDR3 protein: CASSYPSGAYEQYF

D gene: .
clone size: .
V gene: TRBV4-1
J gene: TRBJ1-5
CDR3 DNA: TGCGCCAGCAGCCAAGGGGCGGGGAGGGGTCAGCCCCAGCATTTT
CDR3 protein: CASSQGAGRGQPQHF

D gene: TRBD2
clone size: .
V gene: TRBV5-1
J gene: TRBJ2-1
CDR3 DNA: TGCGCCAGCAGCCCGGGACTACTCTCCTACAATGAGCAGTTCTTC
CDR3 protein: CASSPGLLSYNEQFF

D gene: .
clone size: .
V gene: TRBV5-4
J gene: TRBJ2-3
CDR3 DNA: TGTGCCAGCAGCCCCCTGGGGGGCCCTCAGCCAGATACGCAGTATTTT
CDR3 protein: CASSPLGGPQPDTQYF

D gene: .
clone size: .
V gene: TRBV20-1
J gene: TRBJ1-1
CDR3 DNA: TGCAGTGCTAGTGTTAACACTGAAGCTTTCTTT
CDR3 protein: CSASVNTEAFF

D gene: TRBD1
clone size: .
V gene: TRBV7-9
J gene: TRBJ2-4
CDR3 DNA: TGTGCCAGCAGCGTCGGACAGGGACTGACCAAAAACATTCAGTACTTC
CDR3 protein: CASSVGQGLTKNIQYF

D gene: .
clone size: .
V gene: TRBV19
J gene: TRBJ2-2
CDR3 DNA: TGTGCCAGTAGTATACGCAAGGGTTCGGGGTCCAACACCGGGGAGCTGTTTTTT
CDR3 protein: CASSIRKGSGSNTGELFF

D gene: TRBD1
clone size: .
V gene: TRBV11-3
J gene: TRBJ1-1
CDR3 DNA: TGTGCCAGCGCAACAGGGGGGGCGAACACTGAAGCTTTCTTT
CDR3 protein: CASATGGANTEAFF

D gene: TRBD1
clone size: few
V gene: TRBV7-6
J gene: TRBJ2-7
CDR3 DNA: TGTGCCAGCAGCAAGGGACAGGGGCTCGAGCAGTACTTC
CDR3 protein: CASSKGQGLEQYF

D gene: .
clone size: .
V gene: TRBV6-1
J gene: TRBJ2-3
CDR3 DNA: TGTGCCAGCAGTGCGACAGCTAGCACAGATACGCAGTATTTT
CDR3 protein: CASSATASTDTQYF

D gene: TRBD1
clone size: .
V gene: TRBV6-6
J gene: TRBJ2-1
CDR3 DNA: TGTGCCAGCAGTTACTCGAGGCAGGGGGATTACAATGAGCAGTTCTTC
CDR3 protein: CASSYSRQGDYNEQFF

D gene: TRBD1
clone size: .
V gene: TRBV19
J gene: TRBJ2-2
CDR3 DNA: TGTGCCAGTACTCGGACAGGGGGGAACACCGGGGAGCTGTTTTTT
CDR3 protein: CASTRTGGNTGELFF

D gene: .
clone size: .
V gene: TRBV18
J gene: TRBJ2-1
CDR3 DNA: TGTGCCAGCTCACCACTCCAGGGGGGTGTCAATGAGCAGTTCTTC
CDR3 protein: CASSPLQGGVNEQFF

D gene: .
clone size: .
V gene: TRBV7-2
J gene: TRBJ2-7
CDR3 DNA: TGTGCCAGCAGCCAGGATAGGTCCTACGAGCAGTACTTC
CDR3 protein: CASSQDRSYEQYF

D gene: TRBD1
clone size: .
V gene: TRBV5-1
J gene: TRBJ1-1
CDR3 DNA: TGCGCCAGCAGGGCGACAGGGTCGAGGACTGAAGCTTTCTTT
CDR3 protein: CASRATGSRTEAFF

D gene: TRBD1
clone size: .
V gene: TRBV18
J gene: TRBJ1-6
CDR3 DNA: TGTGCCAGCTCAGTTGGGACAGGGGTTCAATCACCCCTCCACTTT
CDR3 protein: CASSVGTGVQSPLHF

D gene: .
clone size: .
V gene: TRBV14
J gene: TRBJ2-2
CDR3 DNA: TGTGCCAGCAGCCAATTCTTGACCGGGGAGCTGTTTTTT
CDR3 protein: CASSQFLTGELFF

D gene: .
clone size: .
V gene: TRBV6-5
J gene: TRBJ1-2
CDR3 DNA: TGTGCCAGCAGTTACTCGAGAGGCCACTATGGCTACACCTTC
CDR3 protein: CASSYSRGHYGYTF

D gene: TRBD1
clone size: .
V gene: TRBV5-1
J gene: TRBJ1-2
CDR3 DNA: TGCGCCAGCAGCATCGACAGGGCCCCACTCTATGGCTACACCTTC
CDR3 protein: CASSIDRAPLYGYTF

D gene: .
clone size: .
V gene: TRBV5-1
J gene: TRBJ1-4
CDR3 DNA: TGCGCCAGCAGAAATACAGGGAGTACTAATGAAAAACTGTTTTTT
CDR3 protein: CASRNTGSTNEKLFF

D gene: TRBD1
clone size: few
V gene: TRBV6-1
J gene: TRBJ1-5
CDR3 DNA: TGTGCCAGCGTACGGACAGGGGCGAGTAATCAGCCCCAGCATTTT
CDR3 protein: CASVRTGASNQPQHF

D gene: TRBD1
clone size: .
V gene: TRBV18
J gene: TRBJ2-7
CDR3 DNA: TGTGCCAGCTCACCGGGGACAGAATACGAGCAGTACTTC
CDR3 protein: CASSPGTEYEQYF

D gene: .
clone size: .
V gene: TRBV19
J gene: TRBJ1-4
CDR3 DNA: TGTGCCAGTAGTCCTCACTGGGTTGCTAATGAAAAACTGTTTTTT
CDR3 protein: CASSPHWVANEKLFF

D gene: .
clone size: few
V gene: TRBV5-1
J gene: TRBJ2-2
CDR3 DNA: TGCGCCAGCAGCTTAGGAGGGGCCAACACCGGGGAGCTGTTTTTT
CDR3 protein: CASSLGGANTGELFF

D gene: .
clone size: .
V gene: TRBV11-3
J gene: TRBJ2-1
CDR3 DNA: TGTGCCAGCAGCCCCACGGGGGGCCCCTACAATGAGCAGTTCTTC
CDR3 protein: CASSPTGGPYNEQFF

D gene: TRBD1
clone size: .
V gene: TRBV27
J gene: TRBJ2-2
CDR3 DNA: TGTGCCAGCAGTTCCTCGGGACAGGTCGCCGGGGAGCTGTTTTTT
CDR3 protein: CASSSSGQVAGELFF

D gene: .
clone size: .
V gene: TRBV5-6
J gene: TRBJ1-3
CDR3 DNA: TGTGCCAGCAGCTCCAGGGGAGGCTCTGGAAACACCATATATTTT
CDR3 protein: CASSSRGGSGNTIYF

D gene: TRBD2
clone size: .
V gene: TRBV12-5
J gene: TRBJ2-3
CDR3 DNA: TGTGCTAGTGGTTACCTAGCGGGGGGCGCTACGCAGTATTTT
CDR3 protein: CASGYLAGGATQYF

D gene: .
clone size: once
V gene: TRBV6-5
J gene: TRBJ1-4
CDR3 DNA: TGTGCCAGCCAAGGAAGTGAAAAACTGTTTTTT
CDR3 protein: CASQGSEKLFF

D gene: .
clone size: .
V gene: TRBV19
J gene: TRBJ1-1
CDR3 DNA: TGTGCCAGTAGTATACAAACAGACCGGAACACTGAAGCTTTCTTT
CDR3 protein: CASSIQTDRNTEAFF

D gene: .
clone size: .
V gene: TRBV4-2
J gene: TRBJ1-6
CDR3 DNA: TGTGCCAGCAGCTTGCCCGGGAGGCCCGACTCACCCCTCCACTTT
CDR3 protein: CASSLPGRPDSPLHF

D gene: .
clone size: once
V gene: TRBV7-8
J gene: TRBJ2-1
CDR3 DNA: .
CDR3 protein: CASSLWGQGNFEFF

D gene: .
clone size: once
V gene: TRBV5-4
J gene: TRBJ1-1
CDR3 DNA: TGTGCCAGCAGCCGCTCGACAGGGAACACTGAAGCTTTCTTT
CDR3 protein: CASSRSTGNTEAFF

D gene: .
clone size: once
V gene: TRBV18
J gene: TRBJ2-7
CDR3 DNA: TGTGCCAGCTCACCACCGGGACTGTACTACGAGCAGTACTTC
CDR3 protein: CASSPPGLYYEQYF

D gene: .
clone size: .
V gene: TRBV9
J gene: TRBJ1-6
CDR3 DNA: TGTGCCAGCAGCGGAGACCGGGGGGTTTCACCCCTCCACTTT
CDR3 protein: CASSGDRGVSPLHF

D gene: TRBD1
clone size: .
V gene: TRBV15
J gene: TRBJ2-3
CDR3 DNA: TGTGCCACCAGCAGAGAAAGGGTCCGGGACAGGGCTACAGATACGCAGTATTTT
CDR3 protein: CATSRERVRDRATDTQYF

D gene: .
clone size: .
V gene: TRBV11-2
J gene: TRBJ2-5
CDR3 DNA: TGTGCCAGCAGCTTAGCCGGGGGCCCTATACAAGAGACCCAGTACTTC
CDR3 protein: CASSLAGGPIQETQYF

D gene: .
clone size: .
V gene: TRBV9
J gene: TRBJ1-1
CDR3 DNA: TGTGCCAGCAGCGTAGGGAGAACAACGGGGGACACTGAAGCTTTCTTT
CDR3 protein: CASSVGRTTGDTEAFF

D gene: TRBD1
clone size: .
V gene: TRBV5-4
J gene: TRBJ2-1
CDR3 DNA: TGTGCCAGCAGCCCCTCAGGGGGAGTCTACAATGAGCAGTTCTTC
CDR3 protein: CASSPSGGVYNEQFF

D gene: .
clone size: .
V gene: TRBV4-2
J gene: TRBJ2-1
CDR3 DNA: TGTGCCAGCAGCCAGACGACCCGGGGGCCGTCCTACAATGAGCAGTTCTTC
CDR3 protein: CASSQTTRGPSYNEQFF